This T cell receptor (beta chain) was sequenced during a study of CD8 T cells in Susac syndrome. At the level of the study: There were Susac syndrome patients who were therapy-naive at blood draw, others on corticosteroids, and others on intravenous immunoglobulin alone. The study, taken as a whole, reports: In Susac syndrome, CD8+ expansion was highest in TEMRA and active disease. In total CD8+ repertoires, approximately 17 Susac-specific public clones were found, and about 5 in CD8+ TEMRA repertoires.

V lost 6 bases to trimming and J lost 7 bases, with 7 bases between them. This CDR3 has 11 amino acids. TCR beta sequences were obtained from blood CD8+ and CD4+ T cells. Of note for this clonotype: Its antigen is unknown.

With random hexamers, about 0.5 to 1 ug RNA was reverse transcribed. TCRdb processed the immunoSEQ multiplex PCR reads anew with MiXCR; each CDR3 protein has one entry. The sample has around 81,000 distinct CDR3 sequences; 94% are singletons. The TCR sequence derives from a human donor with Susac syndrome. J is TRBJ2-1 and V is TRBV12-3 or TRBV12-4; D not resolved. The specimen sequenced was CD8+ T cells from PBMCs. CDR3 in DNA: TGTGCCAGCAGGCTCGTAAATGAGCAGTTCTTC. Translated, it gives CASRLVNEQFF.